What follows are 20 T cell receptor beta chains derived from one specimen sequenced in a study of blood T cell repertoires in COVID-19. TCRdb keeps only in-frame clones here, not all; method: immunoSEQ multiplex PCR. The sample yields about 220,000 clones, about 80% seen once. Sequenced material: PBMCs or T cells enriched from blood (not recorded which). The receptors come from a woman between 40 and 55 years old with acute COVID-19.

The V and J genes are TRBV16 and TRBJ1-1, with a weak D call TRBD1 (5 bases). Trimming cost V 3 bases and J 3 bases, with 8 bases left between them. CDR3 length: 13 residues. Looked up from germline, CDR1 is KGHSY and CDR2 is FQNENV. CDR3 DNA: TGTGCCAGCAGCCAGGGGGGTCACACTGAAGCTTTCTTT. This gives the protein CASSQGGHTEAFF.

This clone was counted a single time. The V and J genes are TRBV7-8 and TRBJ1-1; D unclear. Germline V gene sequence: CDR1 SGHVS, CDR2 FQNEAQ. Trimming left V 3 bases short and J 0 bases short, with 8 bases between. The CDR3 spans 14 residues. CDR3 residues: CASSFGEMNTEAFF. In DNA form, the CDR3 reads TGTGCCAGCAGCTTTGGGGAGATGAACACTGAAGCTTTCTTT.

CDR3 protein: CASSLGPPGEQYF. The CDR3 DNA reads TGTGCCAGCAGTCTGGGGCCCCCTGGGGAGCAGTACTTC. The gene calls are TRBV3-1 (or the pseudogene TRBV3-2) and TRBJ2-7; perhaps TRBD1 as D (5 bases). Germline V gene data show CDR1 as LGHDT and CDR2 as YNNKEL (reference sequence). The CDR3 is 13 amino acids. Trimming took 6 bases from V and 7 from J, leaving 16 bases between them.

The V call is TRBV28, the J call TRBJ2-7; 16 positions agree with TRBD2. CDR3 size: 18 residues. The junction had 8 bases not matched to a gene; V was cut back by 6 bases and J by 0 bases. Germline V CDR1 and CDR2: MDHEN, SYDVKM. This CDR3 is CASSPGTSGRVSSYEQYF. The CDR3 DNA follows: TGTGCCAGCAGCCCCGGGACTAGCGGGAGGGTGAGCTCCTACGAGCAGTACTTC. The entire variable domain, with the rest obtained from reference TRBV28 and TRBJ2-7, is as follows: DVKVTQSSRYLVKRTGEKVFLECVQDMDHENMFWYRQDPGLGLRLIYFSYDVKMKEKGDIPEGYSVSREKKERFSLILESASTNQTSMYLCASSPGTSGRVSSYEQYFGPGTRLTVT.

The chain has TRBV5-1 and TRBJ2-1; D gene ambiguous. The V end was cut by 0 bases, the J end by 6 bases, with 10 bases between. CDR1 SGHRS and CDR2 YFSETQ come from the germline V gene. The CDR3 sequence is 14 residues long. In nucleotides, the CDR3 is TGCGCCAGCAGCTTGGGTAGTCCGCGCAATGAGCAGTTCTTC. Its translation is CASSLGSPRNEQFF.

The rearrangement joins TRBV14 to TRBJ1-1, with 8 bases identical to TRBD1. This CDR3 contains 14 residues. V lost 3 bases and J lost 1; bases outside the gene matches: 1. Germline CDR1 reads SGHDN; CDR2 reads FVKESK. The CDR3 here is CASSHGQGNTEAFF. The DNA of the CDR3 is TGTGCCAGCAGCCATGGACAGGGGAACACTGAAGCTTTCTTT.

The V gene is TRBV28, the J gene TRBJ2-7, with TRBD2 identical over 8 bases. Germline CDR1 is MDHEN and CDR2 is SYDVKM. The CDR3 contains 14 residues. V dropped 8 bases and J dropped 0; count of bases not matched to a gene: 6. The CDR3 nucleotides are TGTGCCAGCCGGGGGGGAGGAAACTCCTACGAGCAGTACTTC. Translated: CASRGGGNSYEQYF.

The CDR3 sequence is CASREWTSRQPQHF. CDR3 DNA sequence: TGTGCCAGTAGGGAATGGACAAGTCGCCAGCCCCAGCATTTT. V is TRBV19 and J is TRBJ1-5; a possible D gene is TRBD1 (5 bases). V lost 6 bases and J 7 bases, leaving 16 bases between the germline ends. Germline V gene sequence: CDR1 LNHDA, CDR2 SQIVND (reference sequence). This CDR3 contains 14 residues.

The rearrangement uses TRBV28 and TRBJ2-5, with D tentatively TRBD2 (6 bases). The germline gives CDR1 MDHEN, CDR2 SYDVKM. CDR3 length: 13 residues. The ends were cut back, 2 bases at V and 5 bases at J, with 9 bases in the middle. The CDR3 coding sequence is TGTGCCAGCAGTTTAACTGGAGGGGAGACCCAGTACTTC. Translation gives CASSLTGGETQYF.

The chain joins TRBV19 to TRBJ1-2, with TRBD1 matching 9 bases. Germline V gene data show CDR1 as LNHDA and CDR2 as SQIVND (reference sequence). This CDR3 is built from 15 residues. V lost 5 bases to trimming and J lost 4 bases; unmatched junction nucleotides: 8. The CDR3 reads CASSARQGEGYGYTF. CDR3 in DNA: TGTGCCAGTAGTGCCCGACAGGGGGAGGGCTATGGCTACACCTTC.

The V gene is TRBV7-9, the J gene TRBJ2-5, with 14 nucleotides matching TRBD2. V trimming: 4 bases; J trimming: 4 bases; junction bases outside the gene matches: 2. In germline, CDR1 is SEHNR, CDR2 FQNEAQ (reference sequence). The length of the CDR3 is 15 residues. The CDR3 DNA is TGTGCCAGCAGCTGGGGGACTAGCGGGGGAGAGACCCAGTACTTC. Translation: CASSWGTSGGETQYF.

The chain employs TRBV18 and TRBJ2-7, with a weak D call TRBD1 (6 bases). V was shortened by 1 base and J by 2 bases, with 6 bases between the two germline ends. The CDR3 runs 13 residues. Germline values: CDR1 KGHSH, CDR2 LQKENI. CDR3 residues: CASSPRTAYEQYF. DNA for the CDR3: TGTGCCAGCTCACCACGGACAGCCTACGAGCAGTACTTC.

The chain's CDR3 is CASRPNSGRYEQYF. DNA for the CDR3: TGTGCCAGCAGACCGAATAGCGGGAGATACGAGCAGTACTTC. This rearrangement joins TRBV28 to TRBJ2-7; 9 bases line up with TRBD2. This CDR3 is built from 14 residues. The germline V gene has CDR1 MDHEN and CDR2 SYDVKM. Trimming at V came to 6 bases and at J to 4 bases, leaving 7 bases not matched to a gene. The whole variable domain, remainder taken from reference TRBV28 and TRBJ2-7, is DVKVTQSSRYLVKRTGEKVFLECVQDMDHENMFWYRQDPGLGLRLIYFSYDVKMKEKGDIPEGYSVSREKKERFSLILESASTNQTSMYLCASRPNSGRYEQYFGPGTRLTVT.

The chain combines TRBV11-2 with TRBJ2-7; 10 nucleotides agree with TRBD2. V gave up 5 bases and J gave up 2 bases; unmatched junction bases: 3. The CDR3 is 14 amino acids. In germline, CDR1 is SGHAT, CDR2 FQNNGV. In DNA, the CDR3 is TGTGCCAGCAGCGTAACTAGCGGGACCTACGAGCAGTACTTC. Translation gives CASSVTSGTYEQYF.

The V call is TRBV7-3, the J call TRBJ1-5; no firm D call. Germline CDR1 and CDR2: SGHTA and FQGTGA. The CDR3 consists of 13 residues. Trimming pared 4 bases from V and 5 bases from J, leaving 9 bases between. In DNA form, the CDR3 reads TGTGCCAGCAGCTCTACCCCCGATCAGCCCCAGCATTTT. Protein sequence: CASSSTPDQPQHF. The full variable domain, with the rest looked up from reference TRBV7-3 and TRBJ1-5, is GAGVSQTPSNKVTEKGKYVELRCDPISGHTALYWYRQSLGQGPEFLIYFQGTGAADDSGLPNDRFFAVRPEGSVSTLKIQRTERGDSAVYLCASSSTPDQPQHFGDGTRLSIL.

The chain links TRBV9 to TRBJ1-6; perhaps TRBD1 as D (5 bases). V shed 2 bases and J shed 10 bases, with 10 bases lying between them. The CDR3 is 13 residues long. Germline-derived CDR1 and CDR2 are SGDLS and YYNGEE. In DNA form, the CDR3 reads TGTGCCAGCAGCGTGACAGATCAGTCACCCCTCCACTTT. It yields the protein CASSVTDQSPLHF.

The rearrangement uses TRBV19 and TRBJ1-5; possible D gene TRBD1, 5 bases. Trimming removed 4 bases at V and 5 bases at J, with 24 bases between. The CDR3 sequence is 18 residues long. Germline CDR1 reads LNHDA; CDR2 reads SQIVND (reference sequence). The CDR3 region is CASSTFASGIQWDQPQHF. Written as DNA, the CDR3 is TGTGCCAGTAGTACCTTTGCGTCAGGGATCCAGTGGGATCAGCCCCAGCATTTT.

The CDR3 DNA reads TGTGCCAGCAGCTTAGACGGACAGTTCTATGGCTACACCTTC. Protein sequence: CASSLDGQFYGYTF. The J gene is TRBJ1-2, the V gene TRBV7-2; TRBD1 might be the D (6 bases). V was clipped by 1 base and J by 4 bases, with 10 bases between them. Looked up from germline, CDR1 is SGHTA and CDR2 is FQGNSA. This CDR3 is built from 14 residues.

This clone was observed a handful of times. V gene TRBV7-9 combines with J gene TRBJ2-1; 10 bases agree with TRBD2. Looked up from germline, CDR1 is SEHNR and CDR2 is FQNEAQ (reference sequence). There are 16 residues in the CDR3. V was pared by 4 bases and J by 0 bases, with 3 bases of the junction left unmatched. The CDR3 DNA is TGTGCCAGCAGCTCCCCTAGCGGGGGCTCCTACAATGAGCAGTTCTTC. Its translation is CASSSPSGGSYNEQFF. The full variable domain, in which reference TRBV7-9 and TRBJ2-1 provide the parts outside the CDR3, is DTGVSQNPRHKITKRGQNVTFRCDPISEHNRLYWYRQTLGQGPEFLTYFQNEAQLEKSRLLSDRFSAERPKGSFSTLEIQRTEQGDSAMYLCASSSPSGGSYNEQFFGPGTRLTVL.

The chain has TRBV4-1 and TRBJ2-1; D is perhaps TRBD1 (5 bases). Per germline, CDR1 MGHRA and CDR2 YSYEKL. Trimming took 5 bases from V and 3 from J, leaving 8 bases between them. The length of the CDR3 is 13 residues. DNA for the CDR3: TGCGCCAGCAGCATCGACAGCTACAATGAGCAGTTCTTC. This codes for CASSIDSYNEQFF.